This T cell receptor (beta chain) is drawn from a study of metastatic and nonmetastatic thyroid tumors. About the research overall: Comparison of repertoires was carried out across blood and tumor or nodule tissue from malignant and benign thyroid patients.

MiXCR reprocessed the PCR reads for TCRdb. The sample contains about 59,000 clones, almost 30% of which appear only once. Germline values: CDR1 MGHRA, CDR2 YSYEKL. The V gene lost 0 bases and the J gene lost 3 bases, with 8 bases spanning the gap. The CDR3 covers 14 residues. Thyroid surgery was performed in patients who had received no treatment beforehand. The chain is built from TRBV4-1 and TRBJ2-5; no definite D call. This TCR derives from a female donor with papillary thyroid cancer or a benign thyroid nodule (not recorded which). Some clones in this sample may be carry-over from other donors' samples. Source material: blood. CDR3 region: CASSQDRAEETQYF. The CDR3 DNA sequence: TGCGCCAGCAGCCAAGATCGGGCAGAAGAGACCCAGTACTTC.